This TCR beta chain came from a study of OX40 agonist ivuxolimab in advanced cancers. V lost 6 bases, J lost 3 bases, and 14 bases lay in between. Germline lookup yields CDR1 MNHEY and CDR2 SMNVEV (reference sequence). The CDR3 runs to 14 residues. TCRdb's copy holds only in-frame clones and misses some; the assay was immunoSEQ multiplex PCR. The sample has about 82,000 clones, less than 90% seen once. The specimen was CD4+ or CD8+ T cells sorted from blood, collected in a trial of the OX40 agonist ivuxolimab. This rearrangement joins TRBV27 to TRBJ1-2; no reliable D call. The TCR was taken from an adult with an advanced solid tumor such as melanoma, head and neck, liver or kidney cancer. The CDR3 DNA sequence: TGTGCCAGCAGCCTAAAGGGCAGCCACTATGGCTACACCTTC. Its translation is CASSLKGSHYGYTF.